The text below deals with one T cell receptor (beta chain). Its antigen is undetermined. This entry is derived from a study of T cell responses to AZD1222 COVID-19 vaccine. Study-level points and caveats: There were mostly white British donors and more females than males, and clonal diversity was possibly underestimated. Vaccine-related CD4 TCRs covered spike, predominating at 160-218 and 743-854. Targets within unmutated variant regions were reportedly found for nearly half of spike-specific TCRs.

In germline, CDR1 is SGHTA, CDR2 FQGTGA. The CDR3 loop spans 11 amino acids. Trimming took 10 bases from V and 2 from J, leaving 5 bases between them. Profiled with immunoSEQ multiplex PCR; TCRdb holds only in-frame clones, not every one. The repertoire holds about 110,000 clones, roughly 87% seen once, with 2.5% in the top ten. This specimen was peripheral blood, taken 28 days after the second AZD1222 dose. This chain uses TRBV7-3 with TRBJ2-2, with D uncertain. This sequence was found in an adult who received the AZD1222 COVID-19 vaccine. The CDR3 DNA is TGTGCCACCTCTAACACCGGGGAGCTGTTTTTT. It encodes CATSNTGELFF.